This T cell receptor beta chain derives from a study of CD4 T cells in relation to SARS-CoV-2 and coronaviruses. The overall study: Patient ages ranged from about 20 to 80, median 38.

Only in-frame clones appear in the TCRdb table, and some are missing; sequencing was by immunoSEQ multiplex PCR. The sample carries more than 30,000 clones, roughly 88% recorded once. The CDR3 extends over 15 amino acids. The V end lost 7 bases, the J end lost 2 bases, and 16 bases lay between the germline ends. CDR1 is LNHDA and CDR2 is SQIVND in the germline V gene (reference sequence). The specimen sequenced was memory CD4+ T cells from PBMCs. The genes are TRBV19 and TRBJ2-3; TRBD1 or TRBD2 may be the D gene (6 bases each). This TCR was sampled from an adult with COVID-19. CDR3 DNA sequence: TGTGCCAGTAACCGCAAGGGGGGTTCCACAGATACGCAGTATTTT. Its translation is CASNRKGGSTDTQYF. Full variable domain (rest looked up from reference TRBV19 and TRBJ2-3): DGGITQSPKYLFRKEGQNVTLSCEQNLNHDAMYWYRQDPGQGLRLIYYSQIVNDFQKGDIAEGYSVSREKKESFPLTVTSAQKNPTAFYLCASNRKGGSTDTQYFGPGTRLTVL.